The clone carrying this T cell receptor (beta chain) has more than one count but fewer than ten. Its antigen is currently unknown. The source of the sample is a study of blood T cells in healthy people across ages. Broader study findings: The lack of PBMC sorting stopped any conclusive naive versus antigen-experienced comparison.

Next came a second PCR, run for roughly 7 to 12 cycles, which used a sample-barcoded 5' primer along with a J-beta primer mix. TCRdb recomputed calls from the 5' RACE reads with MiXCR, one row per CDR3 protein. Of around 1,500,000 distinct CDR3 sequences listed, 28% are singletons. The V gene end was trimmed by 0 bases and the J gene end by 1 base; junction bases not matched to a gene: 16. CDR1 and CDR2 from the germline V gene are LGHNA and YSLEER. The CDR3 runs to 20 residues. Material: blood. This chain connects TRBV4-3 to TRBJ2-3; 7 bases line up with TRBD2. The TCR sequence derives from a woman aged 30 to 39 in good health. Written as DNA, the CDR3 is TGCGCCAGCAGCCAAGATGTCCCCACCCCGGGGGGTTCTGGCACAGATACGCAGTATTTT. Its protein product is CASSQDVPTPGGSGTDTQYF.